These T cell receptor beta chains were read from a single sample in a study of T-cell memory formation after mild COVID-19. TCRdb reanalysed the 5' RACE reads using MiXCR and keeps one entry per CDR3 protein. The sample lists just over 350,000 distinct CDR3 sequences; around 14% were seen once. Sequencing used PBMCs or a T cell subset sorted from them (not recorded which). These receptors came from a man in his late teens or twenties who had mild COVID-19 (a few samples of this study predate the infection). Cell type and time point are not known. CDR3s include the opening cysteine and the closing phenylalanine or tryptophan.

j_call,cdr3_length,v_call,cdr3_aa
TRBJ2-3,15,TRBV28,CASSFQGVCTDTQYF
TRBJ1-4,15,TRBV25-1,CASSESGRGGEKLFF
TRBJ2-6,14,TRBV25-1,CASSAHSGANVLTF
TRBJ2-1,14,TRBV18,CASSPVERGNEQFF
TRBJ2-2,11,TRBV3-1,CASKNTGELFF
TRBJ2-1,16,TRBV20-1,CSARPTVSLSYNEQFF
TRBJ2-5,16,TRBV9,CASSVGITSRQETQYF
TRBJ1-1,16,TRBV6-2/TRBV6-3,CASSQDRTAAPAEAFF
TRBJ2-5,15,TRBV29-1,CSVSNWDRRGETQYF
TRBJ1-2,14,TRBV4-1,CASSQAEGGYGYTF
TRBJ1-2,13,TRBV4-1,CASSQETGGGYTF
TRBJ2-7,12,TRBV20-1,CSVGTVSGEQYF
TRBJ2-7,14,TRBV4-3,CASSQDEGAGEQYF
TRBJ2-2,15,TRBV20-1,CSARAGGANTGELFF
TRBJ1-5,17,TRBV15,CATSRDFRGGWNQPQHF
TRBJ1-1,13,TRBV18,CASTLRGTAEAFF
TRBJ1-5,11,TRBV7-2,CASSTNGPQHF
TRBJ2-7,17,TRBV5-6,CASSRTGGETNPYEQYF
TRBJ2-5,16,TRBV20-1,CSASGSGGANGETQYF
TRBJ2-5,13,TRBV12-3/TRBV12-4,CASSSLASQTQYF
TRBJ2-6,16,TRBV27,CASRAPGRPGANVLTF
TRBJ1-4,16,TRBV18,CASSPRNEGPGEKLFF
TRBJ2-5,13,TRBV13,CASSSGQQETQYF
TRBJ2-5,14,TRBV12-3/TRBV12-4,CASSLAGGRETQYF
TRBJ2-3,14,TRBV7-7,CASSQGQFTDTQYF
TRBJ2-1,16,TRBV27,CASSLGGPLKFDEQFF
TRBJ1-2,15,TRBV18,CASSPQTGAGYGYTF
TRBJ2-1,13,TRBV12-3/TRBV12-4,CASSFSPWDEQFF